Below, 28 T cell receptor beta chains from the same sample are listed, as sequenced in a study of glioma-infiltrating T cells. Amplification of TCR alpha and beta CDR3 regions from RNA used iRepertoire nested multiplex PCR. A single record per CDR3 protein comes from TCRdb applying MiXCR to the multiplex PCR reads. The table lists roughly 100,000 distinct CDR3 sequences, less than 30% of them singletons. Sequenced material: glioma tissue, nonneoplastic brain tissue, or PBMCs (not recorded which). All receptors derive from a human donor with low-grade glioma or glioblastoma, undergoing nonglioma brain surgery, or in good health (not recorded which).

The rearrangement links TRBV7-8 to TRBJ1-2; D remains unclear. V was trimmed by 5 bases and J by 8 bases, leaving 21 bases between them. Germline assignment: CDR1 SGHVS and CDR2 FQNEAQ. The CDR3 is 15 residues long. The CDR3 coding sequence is TGTGCCAGCAGCCCCCGACAACGGGTTGAGTGGGGCTACACCTTC. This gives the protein CASSPRQRVEWGYTF.

For the CDR3, the DNA is TGTGCCACCAGTGCATCCGGGTCCGGGGGGCTGACCTACAATGAGCAGTTCTTC. Translating it yields CATSASGSGGLTYNEQFF. This chain connects TRBV24-1 to TRBJ2-1, with D maybe TRBD2 (7 bases). Germline CDR1 reads KGHDR; CDR2 reads SFDVKD. The germline V and J ends were trimmed by 5 bases and 2 bases, with 21 bases remaining between them. This CDR3 contains 18 residues.

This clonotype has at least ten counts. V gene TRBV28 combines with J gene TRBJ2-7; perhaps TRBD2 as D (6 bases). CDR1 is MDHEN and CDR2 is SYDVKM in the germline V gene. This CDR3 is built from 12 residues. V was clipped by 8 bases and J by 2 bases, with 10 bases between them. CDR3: CASRRGTYEQYF. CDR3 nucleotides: TGTGCCAGCCGACGGGGGACCTACGAGCAGTACTTC.

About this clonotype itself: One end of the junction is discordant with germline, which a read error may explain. In DNA form, the CDR3 reads TGTGCCATCAGTGATTCCCGCTACTCGAAGGCAGATACGCAGTATTTT. This translates into CAISDSRYSKADTQYF. The V gene is TRBV24-1, the J gene TRBJ2-3; D gene uncertain. CDR3 length: 16 residues. Germline V gene lookup returns CDR1 KGHDR and CDR2 SFDVKD.

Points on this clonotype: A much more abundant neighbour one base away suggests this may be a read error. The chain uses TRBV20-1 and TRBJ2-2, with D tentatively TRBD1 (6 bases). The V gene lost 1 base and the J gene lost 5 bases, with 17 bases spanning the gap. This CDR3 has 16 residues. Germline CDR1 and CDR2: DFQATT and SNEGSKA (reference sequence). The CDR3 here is CSARGELGGGTGELFF. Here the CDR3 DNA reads TGCAGTGCTAGAGGGGAGCTAGGGGGTGGTACCGGGGAGCTGTTTTTT.

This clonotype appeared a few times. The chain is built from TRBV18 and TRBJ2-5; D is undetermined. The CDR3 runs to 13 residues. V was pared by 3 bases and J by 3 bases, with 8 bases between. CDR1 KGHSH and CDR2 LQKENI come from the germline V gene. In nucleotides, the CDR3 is TGTGCCAGCTCACCTCACGCAAAAGAGACCCAGTACTTC. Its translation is CASSPHAKETQYF. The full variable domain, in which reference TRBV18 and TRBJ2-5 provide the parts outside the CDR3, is NAGVMQNPRHLVRRRGQEARLRCSPMKGHSHVYWYRQLPEEGLKFMVYLQKENIIDESGMPKERFSAEFPKEGPSILRIQQVVRGDSAAYFCASSPHAKETQYFGPGTRLLVL.

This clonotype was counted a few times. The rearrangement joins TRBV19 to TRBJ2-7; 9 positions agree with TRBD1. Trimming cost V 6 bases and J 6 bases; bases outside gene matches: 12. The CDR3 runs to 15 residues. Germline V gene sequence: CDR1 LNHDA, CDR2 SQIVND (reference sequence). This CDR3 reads CASRLSPDRGLEQYF. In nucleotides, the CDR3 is TGTGCCAGTAGACTCTCCCCGGACAGGGGACTCGAGCAGTACTTC. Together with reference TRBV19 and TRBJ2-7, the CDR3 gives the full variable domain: DGGITQSPKYLFRKEGQNVTLSCEQNLNHDAMYWYRQDPGQGLRLIYYSQIVNDFQKGDIAEGYSVSREKKESFPLTVTSAQKNPTAFYLCASRLSPDRGLEQYFGPGTRLTVT.

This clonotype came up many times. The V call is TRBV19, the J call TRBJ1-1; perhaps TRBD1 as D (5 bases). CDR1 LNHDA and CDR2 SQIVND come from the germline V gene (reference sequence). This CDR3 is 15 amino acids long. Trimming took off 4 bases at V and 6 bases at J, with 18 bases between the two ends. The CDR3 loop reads CASSKREGRTPEAFF. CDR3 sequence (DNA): TGTGCCAGTAGTAAAAGGGAGGGGAGGACCCCTGAAGCTTTCTTT.

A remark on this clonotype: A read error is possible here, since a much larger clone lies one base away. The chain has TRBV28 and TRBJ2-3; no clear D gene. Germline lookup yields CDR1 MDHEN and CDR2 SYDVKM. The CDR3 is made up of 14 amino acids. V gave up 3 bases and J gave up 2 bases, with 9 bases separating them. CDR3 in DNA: TGTGCCAGCAGTTTCGAAGGAGCCACAGATACGCAGTATTTT. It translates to CASSFEGATDTQYF.

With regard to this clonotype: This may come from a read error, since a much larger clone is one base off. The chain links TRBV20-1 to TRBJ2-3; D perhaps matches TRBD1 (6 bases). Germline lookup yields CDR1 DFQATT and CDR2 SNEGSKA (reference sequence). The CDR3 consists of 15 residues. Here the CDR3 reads CSAISIGTSTDKQYF. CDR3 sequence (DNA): TGCAGTGCTATTAGTATCGGGACAAGCACAGATAAGCAGTATTTT.

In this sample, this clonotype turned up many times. The CDR3 DNA reads TGCAGTGCTTTGGACAGGAAGACCTCTGGAAACACCATATATTTT. This codes for CSALDRKTSGNTIYF. The gene calls are TRBV20-1 and TRBJ1-3; 7 nucleotides agree with TRBD1. There are 15 residues in the CDR3. Germline CDR1 is DFQATT and CDR2 is SNEGSKA (reference sequence). V trimming: 5 bases; J trimming: 0 bases; junction bases outside the gene matches: 7.

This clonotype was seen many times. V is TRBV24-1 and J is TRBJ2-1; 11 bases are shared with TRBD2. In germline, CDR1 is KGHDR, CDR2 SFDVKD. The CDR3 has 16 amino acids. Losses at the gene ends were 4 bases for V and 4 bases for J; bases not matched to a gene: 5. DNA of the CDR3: TGTGCCACCAGTGACCCTAGCGGGGGGACTTACAATGAGCAGTTCTTC. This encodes CATSDPSGGTYNEQFF.

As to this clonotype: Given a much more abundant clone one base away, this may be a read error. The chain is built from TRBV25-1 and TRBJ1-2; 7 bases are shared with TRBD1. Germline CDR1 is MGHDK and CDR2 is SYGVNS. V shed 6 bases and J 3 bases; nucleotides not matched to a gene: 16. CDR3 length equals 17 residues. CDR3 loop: CASSAIRGSGGDYGYTF. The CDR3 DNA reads TGTGCCAGCAGCGCTATCAGGGGGAGTGGAGGGGACTATGGCTACACCTTC.

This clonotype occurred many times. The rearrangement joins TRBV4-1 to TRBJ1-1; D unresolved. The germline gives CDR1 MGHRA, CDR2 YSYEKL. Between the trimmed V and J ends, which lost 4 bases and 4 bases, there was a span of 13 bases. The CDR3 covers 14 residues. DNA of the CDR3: TGCGCCAGCAGCCGAGACACCCTGGGCACTGAAGCTTTCTTT. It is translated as CASSRDTLGTEAFF.

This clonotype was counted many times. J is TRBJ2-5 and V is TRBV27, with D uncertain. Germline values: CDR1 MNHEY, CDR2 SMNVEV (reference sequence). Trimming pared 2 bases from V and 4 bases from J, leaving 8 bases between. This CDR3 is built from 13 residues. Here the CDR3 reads CASSLIPGETQYF. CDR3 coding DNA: TGTGCCAGCAGTTTAATCCCGGGAGAGACCCAGTACTTC.

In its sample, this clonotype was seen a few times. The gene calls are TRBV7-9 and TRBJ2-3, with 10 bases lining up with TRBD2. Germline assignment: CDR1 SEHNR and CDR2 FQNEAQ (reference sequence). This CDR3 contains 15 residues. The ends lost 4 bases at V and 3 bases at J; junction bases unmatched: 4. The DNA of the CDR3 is TGTGCCAGCAGCTCAGCGGGGGGGCCGACAGATACGCAGTATTTT. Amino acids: CASSSAGGPTDTQYF.

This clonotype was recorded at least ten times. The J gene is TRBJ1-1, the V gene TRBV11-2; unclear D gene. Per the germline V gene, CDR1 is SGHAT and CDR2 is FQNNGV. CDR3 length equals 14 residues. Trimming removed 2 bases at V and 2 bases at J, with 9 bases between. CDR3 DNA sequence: TGTGCCAGCAGCTTACCACCTTTAAACACTGAAGCTTTCTTT. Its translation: CASSLPPLNTEAFF. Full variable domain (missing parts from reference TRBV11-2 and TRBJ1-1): EAGVAQSPRYKIIEKRQSVAFWCNPISGHATLYWYQQILGQGPKLLIQFQNNGVVDDSQLPKDRFSAERLKGVDSTLKIQPAKLEDSAVYLCASSLPPLNTEAFFGQGTRLTVV.

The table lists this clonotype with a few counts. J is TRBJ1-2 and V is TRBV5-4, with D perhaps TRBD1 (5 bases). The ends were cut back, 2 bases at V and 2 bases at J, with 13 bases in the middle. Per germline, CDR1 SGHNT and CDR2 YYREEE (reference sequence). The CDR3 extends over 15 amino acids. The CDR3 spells CASSLFPDRNYGYTF. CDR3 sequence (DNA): TGTGCCAGCAGCTTATTTCCTGACAGAAACTATGGCTACACCTTC.

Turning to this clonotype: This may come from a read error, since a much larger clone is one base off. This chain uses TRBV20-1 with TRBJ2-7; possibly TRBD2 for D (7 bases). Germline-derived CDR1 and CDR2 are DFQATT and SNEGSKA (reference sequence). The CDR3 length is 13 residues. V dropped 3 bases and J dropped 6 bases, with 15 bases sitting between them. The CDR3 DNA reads TGCAGTGCTAGTGATGGGGGGGCTGTCGAGCAGTACTTC. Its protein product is CSASDGGAVEQYF.

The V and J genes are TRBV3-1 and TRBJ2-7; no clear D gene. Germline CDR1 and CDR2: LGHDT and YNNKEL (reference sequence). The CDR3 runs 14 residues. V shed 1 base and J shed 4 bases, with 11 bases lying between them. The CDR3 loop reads CASSQADQSYEQYF. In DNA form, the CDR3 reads TGTGCCAGCAGCCAAGCCGACCAGAGTTACGAGCAGTACTTC.

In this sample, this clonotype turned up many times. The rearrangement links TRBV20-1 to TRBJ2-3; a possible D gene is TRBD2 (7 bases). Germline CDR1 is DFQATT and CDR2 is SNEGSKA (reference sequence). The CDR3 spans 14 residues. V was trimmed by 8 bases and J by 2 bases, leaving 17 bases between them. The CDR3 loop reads CSPRRGQNTDTQYF. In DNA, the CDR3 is TGCAGTCCCAGGCGGGGGCAAAACACAGATACGCAGTATTTT.

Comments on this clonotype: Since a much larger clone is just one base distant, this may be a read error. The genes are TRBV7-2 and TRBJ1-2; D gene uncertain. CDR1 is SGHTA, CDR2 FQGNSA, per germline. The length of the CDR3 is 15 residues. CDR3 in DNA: TGTGCCTGCAGCCATCACCAGGTGGGCGGCTATGGCTACACCTTC. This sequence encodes CACSHHQVGGYGYTF. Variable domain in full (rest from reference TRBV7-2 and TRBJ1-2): GAGVSQSPSNKVTEKGKDVELRCDPISGHTALYWYRQSLGQGLEFLIYFQGNSAPDKSGLPSDRFSAERTGGSVSTLTIQRTQQEDSAVYLCACSHHQVGGYGYTFGSGTRLTVV.

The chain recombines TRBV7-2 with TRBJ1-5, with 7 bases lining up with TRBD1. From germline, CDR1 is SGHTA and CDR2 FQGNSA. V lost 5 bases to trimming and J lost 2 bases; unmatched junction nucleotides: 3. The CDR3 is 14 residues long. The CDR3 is CASSAGTGNQPQHF. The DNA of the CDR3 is TGTGCCAGCAGCGCCGGGACAGGCAATCAGCCCCAGCATTTT.

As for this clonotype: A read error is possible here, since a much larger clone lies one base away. The chain's CDR3 is CASKGVGTYKQYF. In DNA, the CDR3 is TGTGCCAGCAAGGGGGTTGGTACCTACAAGCAGTACTTC. The chain joins TRBV6-2 or TRBV6-3 to TRBJ2-7; tentative D call: TRBD1 (6 bases). The CDR3 runs to 13 residues. CDR1 and CDR2 from the germline V gene are MNHEY and SVGEGT.

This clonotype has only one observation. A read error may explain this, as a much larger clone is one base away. The CDR3 region has the DNA TGTACCAGCTTAGGGACAGGGGGAGCCTACGAGCAGTACTTC. Amino acid sequence: CTSLGTGGAYEQYF. The V and J genes are TRBV6-6 and TRBJ2-7, with TRBD1 matching 11 bases. The germline V gene encodes CDR1 MNHNY and CDR2 SVGAGI (reference sequence). This CDR3 is built from 14 residues.

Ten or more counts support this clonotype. The DNA for the CDR3 is TGCGCCAGCAGCCAAGTGAATCGGCAGGGCGAAGACTATGGCTACACCTTC. Encoded protein: CASSQVNRQGEDYGYTF. This rearrangement joins TRBV4-3 to TRBJ1-2; maybe TRBD1 (5 bases). The germline V gene has CDR1 LGHNA and CDR2 YSLEER. Trimming stripped 1 base from V and 3 bases from J, with 18 bases between. CDR3 length: 17 residues.

The CDR3 DNA reads TGTGCCAGCCAACAGGGATACGAGCAGTACTTC. Translating gives CASQQGYEQYF. V is TRBV19 and J is TRBJ2-7; D might be TRBD1 (6 bases). Germline CDR1 LNHDA, CDR2 SQIVND (reference sequence). Trimming cost V 9 bases and J 4 bases, with 10 bases left between them. This CDR3 is 11 amino acids long.

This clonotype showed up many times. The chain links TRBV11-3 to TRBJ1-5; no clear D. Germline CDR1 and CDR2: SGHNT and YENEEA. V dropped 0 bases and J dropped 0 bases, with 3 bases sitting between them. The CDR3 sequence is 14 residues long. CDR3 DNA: TGTGCCAGCAGCTTAGAGGTTAGCAATCAGCCCCAGCATTTT. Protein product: CASSLEVSNQPQHF.